This T cell receptor (delta chain) was found in a study of γδ T cells in repeated Plasmodium falciparum infection listed by TCRdb under 2021. For context, the study as a whole: The natural-infection arm enrolled Malian children exposed to intense seasonal malaria transmission and compared the Malian children with Australian children matched for age and gender. Five malaria-naive U.S. adults underwent four controlled human malaria infections by bites from P. falciparum NF54-infected Anopheles stephensi mosquitoes over about 640 days. Samples from controlled-infection subjects were taken at baseline, right before selected infections, and 21 days after each infection. The gammadelta TCR repertoires from Mali were analysed in two ways: cross-sectionally during periods with no transmission, and longitudinally across episodes of acute febrile malaria. The study examined how repeated Plasmodium falciparum infection shapes the human gammadelta T cell repertoire, using natural infection in Mali and controlled human malaria infection. Broad study findings and their caveats: In Vdelta2-negative gammadelta TCR repertoires, which were largely Vdelta1+, repeated controlled infections appeared to drive waves of new clonotype selection. Vgamma9/Vdelta2+ TCR repertoires kept a highly stable polyclonal repertoire across time and infection, and many TCRgamma sequences overlapped between individuals. Generalizability was limited because the Malian cohort came from a small rural village made up predominantly of one ethnic group. Vdelta2-negative gammadelta TCR repertoires from Malian children appeared more clonally expanded, less diverse and less shared than those of Australian children. Because the controlled-infection cohort was small, analysis of inter-individual variability in gammadelta T cell responses was limited.

For this clone: Its antigen remains unidentified. The TCRdb protein, from a much larger clone, departs from this DNA's translation at residue 8, likely by read error; the protein shown derives from the DNA.

Libraries were constructed by multiplex PCR. Sequencing used an Illumina MiSeq. Each sorted gammadelta T cell sample was sequenced for both the TCR gamma (TRG) and TCR delta (TRD) chains. Processing in the source paper ran as follows. Clonotype tree plots, accumulated frequency of the top 20 clonotypes, diversity index (DI) and D75 metrics were included in the repertoire analyses. TCRdb called clones from the public reads with CATT, and repeated DNA sequences were later combined into one row. What appears here as the V and J calls and clone size reflects TCRdb's work, not the paper's. The sample includes 70,000 to 95,000 delta-chain clones, with about 1.5% observed a single time. Clones ranked in the top ten supply around 8.3% of the sample. For bulk TCR repertoire analysis, Vgamma9/Vdelta2+ and Vdelta2-negative gammadelta T cell populations were isolated by flow sorting from peripheral blood mononuclear cells.

V loses 1 base of germline sequence and J loses 1 base, and the interval between the two ends is 7 bases. The germline V gene provides CDR1 TSWWSYY and CDR2 QGS. The CDR3 holds 14 amino acids from the cysteine to the phenylalanine. Only the CDR3 DNA stays, 42 bases, in frame from base 1. Recombination joined TRDV1 with TRDJ1, with the D gene too uncertain to name. The specimen sequenced was gamma-delta T cells from blood. This TCR was recovered from a pool of human donors (malaria-infected and uninfected, not separated). In nucleotide form, the sequence is TGTGCTCTTGGGGAACCTTCGTGCACCGATAAACTCATCTTT. It translates as CALGEPSCTDKLIF.